The 28 T cell receptor beta chains below come from one sample, sequenced in a study of cytomegalovirus exposure and HLA in healthy donors. The PCR contained 60 Vbeta and 13 Jbeta primers. Generated by immunoSEQ multiplex PCR, the TCRdb table keeps only in-frame clones and is missing some. The data hold approximately 160,000 clones, with over 70% observed a single time. Sequenced input: PBMCs. Receptor source: a man aged 30 to 45 in good health and CMV-seropositive.

The rearrangement uses TRBV6-5 and TRBJ1-1; TRBD1 agrees at 9 bases. The CDR3 loop spans 14 amino acids. The germline V gene encodes CDR1 MNHEY and CDR2 SVGAGI. Germline trimming cut 6 bases from V and 11 bases from J; bases unmatched to any gene: 13. CDR3 loop: CASRTRDRAVYAFF. The CDR3 DNA sequence: TGTGCCAGCAGAACCCGGGACAGGGCGGTTTACGCTTTCTTT.

The CDR3 is CASSGLPSGLTGELFF. DNA of the CDR3: TGTGCCAGTAGTGGCCTCCCTAGCGGGCTGACCGGGGAGCTGTTTTTT. The J gene is TRBJ2-2, the V gene TRBV19; 8 nucleotides line up with TRBD2. With V trimmed by 5 bases and J by 5 bases, 10 bases remained unmatched. This CDR3 contains 16 residues. Germline-derived CDR1 and CDR2 are LNHDA and SQIVND (reference sequence).

This rearrangement joins TRBV9 to TRBJ1-1; 11 nucleotides match TRBD1. CDR1 and CDR2 from the germline V gene are SGDLS and YYNGEE. The CDR3 loop spans 14 amino acids. V lost 6 bases and J lost 4; bases outside the gene matches: 5. CDR3 DNA: TGTGCCAGCACCAGGACAGGGGGCGGCACTGAAGCTTTCTTT. Its translation: CASTRTGGGTEAFF.

This clone turned up a few times. The rearrangement joins TRBV4-1 to TRBJ1-1; unclear D gene. The CDR3 is made up of 12 amino acids. CDR1 MGHRA and CDR2 YSYEKL come from the germline V gene. V gave up 0 bases and J gave up 7 bases, with 6 bases separating them. CDR3 loop: CASSQDPGEAFF. CDR3 in DNA: TGCGCCAGCAGCCAAGATCCCGGTGAAGCTTTCTTT.

CDR3 region: CASSVVGAPGGELFF. In DNA form, the CDR3 reads TGTGCCAGCAGCGTAGTCGGCGCCCCGGGGGGGGAGCTGTTTTTT. The V and J genes are TRBV9 and TRBJ2-2; D might be TRBD2 (5 bases). The V and J ends lost 0 bases and 8 bases respectively, with 14 bases between them. Germline loops: CDR1 SGDLS, CDR2 YYNGEE. There are 15 residues in the CDR3. Full variable domain (outside the CDR3, taken from reference TRBV9 and TRBJ2-2): DSGVTQTPKHLITATGQRVTLRCSPRSGDLSVYWYQQSLDQGLQFLIQYYNGEERAKGNILERFSAQQFPDLHSELNLSSLELGDSALYFCASSVVGAPGGELFFGEGSRLTVL.

V gene TRBV28 combines with J gene TRBJ1-2; TRBD1 agrees at 9 bases. CDR3 size: 14 residues. J gave up 9 bases and V 4 bases, and 9 bases lay outside the gene matches. The germline V gene encodes CDR1 MDHEN and CDR2 SYDVKM. The CDR3 DNA is TGTGCCAGCAGTTACACAGGGGGCAGGGTACGCTACACCTTC. Translating it yields CASSYTGGRVRYTF.

This chain uses TRBV4-3 with TRBJ1-4; 7 bases line up with TRBD1. In germline, CDR1 is LGHNA, CDR2 YSLEER. The CDR3 contains 16 residues. After removal of 0 bases from V and 3 bases from J, the junction contained 4 bases not matched to a gene. CDR3 loop: CASSQDPTGSNEKLFF. The DNA of the CDR3 is TGCGCCAGCAGCCAAGATCCGACAGGGTCTAATGAAAAACTGTTTTTT.

This clone has only one observation. The chain has TRBV25-1 and TRBJ2-5; TRBD2 agrees at 7 bases. This CDR3 has 14 residues. The V gene end was trimmed by 5 bases and the J gene end by 4 bases; junction bases not matched to a gene: 7. Germline CDR1 is MGHDK and CDR2 is SYGVNS. CDR3 sequence (DNA): TGTGCCAGCAGTACTAGCGATGGTTTAGAGACCCAGTACTTC. Translated, it gives CASSTSDGLETQYF.

The chain employs TRBV10-1 and TRBJ1-1, with 8 bases matching TRBD1. Germline V lookup: CDR1 WNHNN, CDR2 SYGVQD (reference sequence). Trimming took 3 bases from V and 4 from J; bases not matched to a gene: 7. CDR3 length: 15 residues. CDR3: CASSDQGAIGTEAFF. In DNA form, the CDR3 reads TGCGCCAGCAGTGACCAGGGGGCAATCGGCACTGAAGCTTTCTTT.

The genes are TRBV15 and TRBJ1-4; D gene uncertain. The CDR3 is made up of 15 amino acids. Per the germline V gene, CDR1 is LNHNV and CDR2 is YYDKDF (reference sequence). With 6 bases removed from V and 5 bases from J, the gap between germline ends came to 16 bases. For the CDR3, the DNA is TGTGCCACCAGAAGCACACGACTCCTCAATGAAAAACTGTTTTTT. It yields the protein CATRSTRLLNEKLFF. The variable domain in full, with the rest retrieved from reference TRBV15 and TRBJ1-4, is DAMVIQNPRYQVTQFGKPVTLSCSQTLNHNVMYWYQQKSSQAPKLLFHYYDKDFNNEADTPDNFQSRRPNTSFCFLDIRSPGLGDTAMYLCATRSTRLLNEKLFFGSGTQLSVL.

On this clone: The sample carries other DNA sequences with the same CDR3. V usage is TRBV7-2 and J usage is TRBJ2-5; the D is unclear. The CDR3 is made up of 12 amino acids. V dropped 0 bases and J dropped 5 bases, with 4 bases sitting between them. Looked up from germline, CDR1 is SGHTA and CDR2 is FQGNSA. Here the CDR3 reads CASSLARETQYF. DNA of the CDR3: TGTGCCAGCAGCTTAGCGCGCGAGACCCAGTACTTC.

This chain connects TRBV7-8 to TRBJ2-2; a weak D match, TRBD2 (5 bases). The CDR3 extends over 15 amino acids. CDR1 and CDR2 from the germline V gene are SGHVS and FQNEAQ. Trimming took off 5 bases at V and 6 bases at J, with 16 bases between the two ends. The DNA of the CDR3 is TGTGCCAGCAGCGCCTCCCTAGAGAGGGCCGGGGAGCTGTTTTTT. As protein: CASSASLERAGELFF.

This chain links TRBV10-2 with TRBJ2-1; 11 bases line up with TRBD2. CDR1 and CDR2 from the germline V gene are WSHSY and SAAADI. V lost 5 bases, J lost 4 bases, and 4 bases stayed unmatched. The CDR3 is made up of 15 amino acids. The CDR3 spells CASSSGTSGYNEQFF. The CDR3 nucleotides are TGCGCCAGCAGTTCCGGGACTAGCGGTTACAATGAGCAGTTCTTC.

This chain uses TRBV7-9 with TRBJ2-3, with D possibly TRBD1 on 6 matching bases. CDR1 is SEHNR, CDR2 FQNEAQ, per germline (reference sequence). The V gene lost 8 bases and the J gene lost 5 bases, with 20 bases spanning the gap. The CDR3 spans 15 residues. CDR3 sequence: CASSKGDGSLDTQYF. CDR3 sequence (DNA): TGTGCCAGCTCAAAGGGGGATGGGAGCTTAGATACGCAGTATTTT.

This clone was detected only once. The chain combines TRBV6-1 with TRBJ1-5; TRBD1 might be the D (6 bases). Trimming took 2 bases from V and 2 from J, leaving 22 bases between them. The germline CDR1 and CDR2 sequences are MNHNS and SASEGT. This CDR3 spans 19 amino acids. Written as DNA, the CDR3 is TGTGCCAGCAGTGAACCGGGCAGGGGAGGGGTATTTGGCAATCAGCCCCAGCATTTT. The encoded protein is CASSEPGRGGVFGNQPQHF.

The chain has TRBV7-8 and TRBJ2-7, with unresolved D. Germline values: CDR1 SGHVS, CDR2 FQNEAQ. Trimming stripped 1 base from V and 4 bases from J, with 11 bases between. This CDR3 spans 14 amino acids. The CDR3 DNA is TGTGCCAGCAGCTTAGAGCTACTCCGTTACGAGCAGTACTTC. Amino acids: CASSLELLRYEQYF.

The J gene is TRBJ2-7, the V gene TRBV12-1; no check of the table's D call, TRBD1, against the DNA was made. TRBV12-1 is marked as a pseudogene. The CDR3 covers 16 residues. The CDR3 bases are TGTGCCAGCAGCTCCCTGGGGCAGGGGAACTCCTACGAGCAGTACTTC. Amino acids: CASSSLGQGNSYEQYF.

The chain recombines TRBV15 with TRBJ1-3; D uncertain. Germline CDR1 reads LNHNV; CDR2 reads YYDKDF (reference sequence). V was clipped by 5 bases and J by 0 bases, with 11 bases between them. The CDR3 totals 15 residues. CDR3: CATSPAGSSGNTIYF. In nucleotides, the CDR3 is TGTGCCACCAGCCCGGCGGGGAGCTCTGGAAACACCATATATTTT.

This clone was seen once. This chain joins TRBV5-4 and TRBJ2-5, with TRBD2 matching 13 bases. In germline, CDR1 is SGHNT, CDR2 YYREEE (reference sequence). The CDR3 has 16 residues. V shed 4 bases and J 5 bases; nucleotides not matched to a gene: 8. This CDR3 is CASSPSGTSGDETQYF. The DNA of the CDR3 is TGTGCCAGCAGCCCCTCCGGGACTAGCGGGGACGAGACCCAGTACTTC. The whole variable domain, filled in from reference TRBV5-4 and TRBJ2-5, reads ETGVTQSPTHLIKTRGQQVTLRCSSQSGHNTVSWYQQALGQGPQFIFQYYREEENGRGNFPPRFSGLQFPNYSSELNVNALELDDSALYLCASSPSGTSGDETQYFGPGTRLLVL.

This clone was recorded once. This chain joins TRBV6-5 and TRBJ2-1, with 7 bases matching TRBD1. The CDR3 contains 14 residues. The ends lost 0 bases at V and 6 bases at J; junction bases unmatched: 2. Germline CDR1 MNHEY, CDR2 SVGAGI. This chain's CDR3 is CASSYSAGGNEQFF. CDR3 DNA: TGTGCCAGCAGTTACTCGGCAGGGGGCAATGAGCAGTTCTTC.

J is TRBJ2-2 and V is TRBV7-9, with 10 positions matching TRBD2. Germline assignment: CDR1 SEHNR and CDR2 FQNEAQ (reference sequence). The J segment lost 2 bases and the V segment lost 5 bases, leaving 2 bases of the junction unmatched. This CDR3 has 15 amino acids. CDR3 region: CASSRTSGNTGELFF. The CDR3 region has the DNA TGTGCCAGCAGCCGGACTAGCGGTAACACCGGGGAGCTGTTTTTT.

The chain carries TRBV7-2 and TRBJ2-3; 10 bases agree with TRBD2. Per germline, CDR1 SGHTA and CDR2 FQGNSA. V shed 4 bases and J 2 bases; nucleotides not matched to a gene: 6. The CDR3 runs to 16 residues. The CDR3 sequence is CASSSLGLADTDTQYF. The CDR3 bases are TGTGCCAGCAGCTCCCTCGGACTAGCGGACACAGATACGCAGTATTTT.

The rearrangement uses TRBV27 and TRBJ2-1, with D hard to call. V was pared by 6 bases and J by 8 bases, with 14 bases between. The CDR3 loop spans 13 amino acids. From germline, CDR1 is MNHEY and CDR2 SMNVEV (reference sequence). CDR3 bases: TGTGCCAGCAGATCAACCCGGTCGGATGAGCAGTTCTTC. This encodes CASRSTRSDEQFF.

The chain couples TRBV28 to TRBJ2-5; a possible D gene is TRBD1 (6 bases). TRBJ2-7 explains the end of the DNA better; the J call may be wrong. In germline, CDR1 is MDHEN, CDR2 SYDVKM. The CDR3 consists of 15 residues. DNA of the CDR3: TGTGCCAGCAGCCCGCCCGACCGGGACACCTACGAGCAGTACTTC. Encoded protein: CASSPPDRDTYEQYF.

Details on this clone: The identical CDR3 is also encoded by other nucleotide sequences in the sample. The rearrangement links TRBV7-9 to TRBJ2-5; D is unresolved. V was cut by 5 bases and J by 5 bases, with 9 bases left in between. Germline V gene lookup returns CDR1 SEHNR and CDR2 FQNEAQ (reference sequence). The CDR3 is made up of 12 amino acids. CDR3 sequence (DNA): TGTGCCAGCAGCCGTTCCTCCGAGACCCAGTACTTC. It encodes CASSRSSETQYF.

The genes are TRBV15 and TRBJ1-2; weak D call: TRBD1 (6 bases). The germline V gene has CDR1 LNHNV and CDR2 YYDKDF (reference sequence). The V and J ends lost 3 bases and 3 bases respectively, with 23 bases between them. This CDR3 has 18 amino acids. CDR3 protein: CATSSPDGRTAKYYGYTF. As DNA, the CDR3 is TGTGCCACCAGCAGTCCCGACGGGCGGACAGCAAAATACTATGGCTACACCTTC.

The CDR3 region has the DNA TGTGCCAGCAGCTTAGGGCCGGGACAGGGAAACACTGAAGCTTTCTTT. As protein: CASSLGPGQGNTEAFF. The gene calls are TRBV11-2 and TRBJ1-1; 9 nucleotides line up with TRBD1. This CDR3 spans 16 amino acids. CDR1 is SGHAT, CDR2 FQNNGV, per germline. V lost 1 base and J lost 2; bases outside the gene matches: 5.

CDR3 coding DNA: TGCGCCAGCAGCTCAGAGCGGGCGACTAGCGGATACAATGAGCAGTTCTTC. This codes for CASSSERATSGYNEQFF. The chain combines TRBV5-1 with TRBJ2-1, with 9 bases aligning to TRBD2. The trim removed 3 bases at V and 4 bases at J, leaving 11 bases unmatched. Germline V lookup: CDR1 SGHRS, CDR2 YFSETQ. This CDR3 has 17 amino acids.